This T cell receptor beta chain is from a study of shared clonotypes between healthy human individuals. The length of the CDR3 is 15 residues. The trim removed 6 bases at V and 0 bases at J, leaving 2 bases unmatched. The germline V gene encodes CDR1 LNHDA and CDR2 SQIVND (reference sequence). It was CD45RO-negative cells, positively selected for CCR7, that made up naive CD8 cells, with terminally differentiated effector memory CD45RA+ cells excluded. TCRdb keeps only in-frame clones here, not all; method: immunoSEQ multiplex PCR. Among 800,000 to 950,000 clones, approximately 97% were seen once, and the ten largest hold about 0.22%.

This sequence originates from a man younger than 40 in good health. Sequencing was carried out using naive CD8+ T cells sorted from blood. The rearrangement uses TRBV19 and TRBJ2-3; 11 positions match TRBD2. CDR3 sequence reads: CASRLAGASTDTQYF. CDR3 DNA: TGTGCCAGTAGACTAGCGGGAGCTAGCACAGATACGCAGTATTTT.